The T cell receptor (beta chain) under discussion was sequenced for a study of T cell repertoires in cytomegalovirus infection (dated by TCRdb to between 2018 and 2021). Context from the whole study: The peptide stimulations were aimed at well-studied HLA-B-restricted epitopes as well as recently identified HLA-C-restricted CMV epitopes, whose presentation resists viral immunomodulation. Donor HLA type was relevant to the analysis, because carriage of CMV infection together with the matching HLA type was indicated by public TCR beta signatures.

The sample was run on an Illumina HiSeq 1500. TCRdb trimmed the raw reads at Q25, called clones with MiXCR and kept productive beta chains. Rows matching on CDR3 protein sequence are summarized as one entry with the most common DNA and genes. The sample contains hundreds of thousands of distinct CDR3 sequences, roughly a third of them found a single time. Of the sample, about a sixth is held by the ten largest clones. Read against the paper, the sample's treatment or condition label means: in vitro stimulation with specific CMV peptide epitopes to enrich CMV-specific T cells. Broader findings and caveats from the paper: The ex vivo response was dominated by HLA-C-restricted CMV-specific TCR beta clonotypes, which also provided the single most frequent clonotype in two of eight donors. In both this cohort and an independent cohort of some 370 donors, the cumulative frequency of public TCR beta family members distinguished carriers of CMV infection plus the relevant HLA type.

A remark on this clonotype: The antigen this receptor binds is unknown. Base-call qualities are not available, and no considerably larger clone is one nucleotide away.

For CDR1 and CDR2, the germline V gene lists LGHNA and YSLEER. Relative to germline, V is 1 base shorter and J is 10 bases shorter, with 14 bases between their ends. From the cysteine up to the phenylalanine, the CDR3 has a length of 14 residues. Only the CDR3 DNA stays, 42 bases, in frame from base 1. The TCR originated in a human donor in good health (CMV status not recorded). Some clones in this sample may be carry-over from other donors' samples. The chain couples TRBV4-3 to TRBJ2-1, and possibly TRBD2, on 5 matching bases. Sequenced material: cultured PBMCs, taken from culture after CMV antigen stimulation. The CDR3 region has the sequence CASSQGEPGPEQFF. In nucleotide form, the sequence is TGCGCCAGCAGCCAAGGGGAGCCCGGGCCCGAGCAGTTCTTC.